The clone carrying this T cell receptor (beta chain) was recorded at least ten times. Per germline, CDR1 SNHLY and CDR2 FYNNEI. This CDR3 is built from 19 residues. J gave up 4 bases and V 6 bases, and 17 bases lay outside the gene matches. Time point defined: sample taken at primary tumor resection. This sample is drawn from a study of spatial heterogeneity in lung cancer. Each molecule of TCR cDNA was tagged with one unique molecular identifier. From the 5' RACE reads, TCRdb called clonotypes with MiXCR, one entry per CDR3 protein. Among about 8,400 distinct CDR3 sequences listed, 9.7% were seen once.

The sample here was normal lung tissue next to the tumor, taken at surgery. The chain combines TRBV2 with TRBJ2-6; 8 positions agree with TRBD2. This clonotype was sampled from a male donor with early-stage non-small cell lung cancer. The DNA for the CDR3 is TGTGCCAGCAGCCCTATCTCGAGGCGGGAGGTTTTCGGGGCCAACGTCCTGACTTTC. Protein product: CASSPISRREVFGANVLTF.